These T cell receptor beta chains were read from a single sample in a study of blood T cell repertoires in COVID-19. Profiling relied on immunoSEQ multiplex PCR, and the TCRdb table lists in-frame clones only, not all of them. The sample contains some 74,000 clones, approximately 81% of which appear only once. The sequenced sample consisted of peripheral blood. The source is a woman older than 75 with active or convalescent COVID-19. The CDR3 runs from the conserved cysteine through the conserved F or W. D genes are given only for firm matches. Size values are once, few and many counts, or a class for expanded clones, and some rows have none.

>-|-|TRBJ1-5|TRBV30
TGTGCCTGGAGTCTACAGTCGAATCAGCCCCAGCATTTT
CAWSLQSNQPQHF
>-|-|TRBJ1-1|TRBV25-1
TGTGCCAGCAGTGAAGGGCAGGGCGTAGGAAAAGCTTTCTTT
CASSEGQGVGKAFF
>-|-|TRBJ2-3|TRBV19
TGTGCCAGTAGTATTAGCGACCGCACAGATACGCAGTATTTT
CASSISDRTDTQYF
>few|TRBD1|TRBJ1-6|TRBV5-5
TGTGCCAGCAGACGGGACAGGGGGGGTTCACCCCTCCACTTT
CASRRDRGGSPLHF
>-|TRBD1|TRBJ2-1|TRBV7-3
TGTGCCAGCTCAGGGGGCGGGATCTCCCCCAATGAGCAGTTCTTC
CASSGGGISPNEQFF
>few|-|TRBJ1-1|TRBV27
TGTGCCAGCAGTTCTCGGACTGAAGCTTTCTTT
CASSSRTEAFF
>-|-|TRBJ1-2|TRBV11-2
TGTGCCAGCAGCTTAGTTCCGAGTAACTATGGCTACACCTTC
CASSLVPSNYGYTF
>-|-|TRBJ2-3|TRBV24-1
TGTGCCACCAGTGATTTGCAAGGTGGGGCGGGCACAGATACGCAGTATTTT
CATSDLQGGAGTDTQYF
>-|TRBD1|TRBJ1-2|TRBV11-3
TGTGCCAGCAGCTTGACAGGGCCCCCGTATGGCTACACCTTC
CASSLTGPPYGYTF
>-|TRBD1|TRBJ1-2|TRBV11-3
TGTGCCAGCAGCTTAGGCCGCTCCCGGGACAGGGGAAGTGGCTACACCTTC
CASSLGRSRDRGSGYTF
>-|-|TRBJ2-5|TRBV5-4
TGTGCCAGCAGCTCCCGGGACAATGTGGAGACCCAGTACTTC
CASSSRDNVETQYF
>-|-|TRBJ2-7|TRBV6-1
TGTGCCAGCAGCTTACAGGTGGGGATTTCCGAGCAGTACTTC
CASSLQVGISEQYF
>-|TRBD1|TRBJ2-5|TRBV19
TGTGCCAGTGGGGACAGGGTTCAAGAGACCCAGTACTTC
CASGDRVQETQYF
>-|-|TRBJ1-3|TRBV15
TGTGCCACCAGCAGTATGATGACTGCTGGAAACACCATATATTTT
CATSSMMTAGNTIYF
>-|TRBD2|TRBJ2-1|TRBV28
TGTGCCAGCAGTCCCCCCGCGGCGGGAGGGCTCCGTGAGCAGTTCTTC
CASSPPAAGGLREQFF
>-|TRBD2|TRBJ2-1|TRBV24-1
TGTGCCACCAGCGGACTAGCGGGAGTCGGTGAGCAGTTCTTC
CATSGLAGVGEQFF
>-|-|TRBJ2-7|TRBV3-1/TRBV3-2
TGTGCCAGCAGCCAAGATTATCTGGGACAATCCTACGAGCAGTACTTC
CASSQDYLGQSYEQYF
>-|-|TRBJ1-1|TRBV10-3
TGTGCCATCAGTACACAGACGGCGAACACTGAAGCTTTCTTT
CAISTQTANTEAFF
>-|-|TRBJ2-1|TRBV2
TGTGCCAGCAGTGATTCCAGGATCACCTACAATGAGCAGTTCTTC
CASSDSRITYNEQFF
>-|-|TRBJ1-2|TRBV30
TGTGCCTGGAGCGCGGGGGGGCTTGGCGGCTACACCTTC
CAWSAGGLGGYTF
>-|TRBD2|TRBJ2-3|TRBV11-3
TGTGCCAGCAGCTTAGACGGTCGCGGGAGTACCGATACGCAGTATTTT
CASSLDGRGSTDTQYF
>-|TRBD2|TRBJ2-3|TRBV7-3
TGTGCCAGCAGCTTGGGACTAGCGGGGAGCACAGATACGCAGTATTTT
CASSLGLAGSTDTQYF
>-|TRBD2|TRBJ2-1|TRBV11-2
TGTGCCAGCAGCTTCCCCAGCGGGGGACTATCCAAGGCTTACAATGAGCAGTTCTTC
CASSFPSGGLSKAYNEQFF
>-|-|TRBJ2-3|TRBV6-5
TGTGCCAGCAGTTACTCGGAGACAGACACCACAGATACGCAGTATTTT
CASSYSETDTTDTQYF
>-|TRBD2|TRBJ2-5|TRBV28
TGTGCCAGCAGTTTATTGGGACTAGGTGGGACCCAGTACTTC
CASSLLGLGGTQYF
>few|TRBD1|TRBJ2-3|TRBV28
TGTGCCAGCAGTTTAGGAGTAAAGCGACAGGGACCAGATACGCAGTATTTT
CASSLGVKRQGPDTQYF
>-|TRBD2|TRBJ2-1|TRBV7-9
TGTGCCAGCAGCTTAACCCCCCCTGTACCGGGGGGGCCCCACAATGAGCAGTTCTTC
CASSLTPPVPGGPHNEQFF
>-|TRBD2|TRBJ2-3|TRBV9
TGTGCCAGCAGCGTTAGGGGCGGGGGGACCACAGATACGCAGTATTTT
CASSVRGGGTTDTQYF
>few|TRBD2|TRBJ2-3|TRBV7-9
TGTGCCAGCAGCCGACTAGCCTCCTTTTTGGATACGCAGTATTTT
CASSRLASFLDTQYF
>-|TRBD1|TRBJ1-1|TRBV5-1
TGCGCCAGCAGTCTTGGGACAGACGCTGAAGCTTTCTTT
CASSLGTDAEAFF
>-|TRBD1|TRBJ2-6|TRBV7-3
TGTGCCAGCAGCTCGGGACCGGGACAGGTCTCTGTGGCCAACGTCCTGACTTTC
CASSSGPGQVSVANVLTF